This TCR beta chain was recovered during a study of cytomegalovirus exposure and HLA in healthy donors. With 6 bases clipped from V and 0 bases from J, the junction kept 10 bases outside the gene matches. CDR1 and CDR2 from the germline V gene are SEHNR and FQNEAQ (reference sequence). The CDR3 is 19 residues long. Concerning this clone itself: Antigen unknown.

Regarding the study as a whole: Some highly shared sequence variants likely arose as a pipeline artifact. In a later analysis, most CMV-associated TCR beta chains appeared HLA-restricted. A prior analysis recorded that most TCR beta V segments were productive about 90% or about 30% of the time. In a later analysis, several top co-occurrence clusters appeared linked to parvovirus B19, influenza, CMV and Epstein-Barr virus.

With 60 Vbeta and 13 Jbeta primers, the PCR was carried out. Clones were sequenced by immunoSEQ multiplex PCR, and TCRdb holds only the in-frame ones, with some missing. The data contain 62,000 or so clones, 65% to 90% of them seen just once; the ten biggest clones take up more than 3.5%. Sequenced input: PBMCs. The chain uses TRBV7-9 and TRBJ2-4; 14 bases are a match to TRBD2. The TCR originated in a man in his thirties or forties in good health and CMV-seronegative. The CDR3 DNA follows: TGTGCCAGCAGTTCACCGGGACTAGCGGGAGTAGGAGCCAAAAACATTCAGTACTTC. Its translation: CASSSPGLAGVGAKNIQYF.